This is a list of T cell receptor beta chains from one sample in a study of cytomegalovirus exposure and HLA in healthy donors. Libraries were prepared by immunoSEQ multiplex PCR; TCRdb keeps only in-frame clonotypes and omits some of them. Of approximately 110,000 clones detected, under 85% appear once; the ten largest clones hold roughly 9.2%. Source material: PBMCs. Every receptor here comes from a woman aged 40 to 50 in good health and CMV-seropositive. CDR3s include the opening cysteine and the closing phenylalanine or tryptophan. The D gene is left open where the match is weak. A row's size may be missing; if present it is once, few, many or a size class.

CDR3: CSASMAGGQFF
DNA: TGCAGTGCTAGTATGGCGGGGGGGCAGTTCTTC
J: TRBJ2-1
length: 11
size: .
D: TRBD2
V: TRBV20-1

CDR3: CASRLVYRGYEQYF
DNA: TGCGCCAGCAGGTTGGTGTACAGGGGGTACGAGCAGTACTTC
J: TRBJ2-7
length: 14
size: .
D: TRBD1
V: TRBV5-1

CDR3: CASSWEGGHSPLHF
DNA: TGTGCCAGCAGCTGGGAGGGGGGTCATTCACCCCTCCACTTT
J: TRBJ1-6
length: 14
size: many
D: .
V: TRBV7-9

CDR3: CASSEPDRVNSPLHF
DNA: TGCGCCAGCAGTGAGCCCGACAGGGTAAACTCACCCCTCCACTTT
J: TRBJ1-6
length: 15
size: .
D: TRBD1
V: TRBV10-2

CDR3: CASSLDRGSLFRTQHF
DNA: TGTGCCAGCAGTCTGGACAGGGGCTCCCTCTTTAGGACCCAGCATTTT
J: TRBJ1-5
length: 16
size: .
D: TRBD1
V: TRBV28

CDR3: CASSSVTGGNEQFF
DNA: TGTGCCAGCAGCTCCGTTACAGGGGGCAATGAGCAGTTCTTC
J: TRBJ2-1
length: 14
size: .
D: TRBD1
V: TRBV7-2

CDR3: CASSPPGGGGNTIYF
DNA: TGTGCCAGCAGCCCACCGGGGGGAGGCGGAAACACCATATATTTT
J: TRBJ1-3
length: 15
size: .
D: .
V: TRBV7-9

CDR3: CASSKITGGASAGYTF
DNA: TGTGCCAGCAGCAAAATTACAGGGGGCGCATCTGCCGGCTACACCTTC
J: TRBJ1-2
length: 16
size: .
D: TRBD1
V: TRBV28

CDR3: CASSGSTGMSGETQYF
DNA: TGTGCCAGCAGTGGATCCACCGGGATGAGTGGAGAGACCCAGTACTTC
J: TRBJ2-5
length: 16
size: .
D: .
V: TRBV27

CDR3: CASSSAGVTDTQYF
DNA: TGTGCCAGCAGTTCAGCGGGAGTCACAGATACGCAGTATTTT
J: TRBJ2-3
length: 14
size: .
D: TRBD2
V: TRBV27

CDR3: CASSPTGANTEAFF
DNA: TGCGCCAGCAGTCCTACAGGGGCGAACACTGAAGCTTTCTTT
J: TRBJ1-1
length: 14
size: .
D: TRBD1
V: TRBV10-2

CDR3: CASSIQGDYGYTF
DNA: TGCGCCAGCAGCATACAGGGCGACTATGGCTACACCTTC
J: TRBJ1-2
length: 13
size: .
D: .
V: TRBV5-1

CDR3: CASSPDSKLTQYF
DNA: TGTGCCAGCAGCCCGGACTCGAAGCTTACGCAGTATTTT
J: TRBJ2-3
length: 13
size: few
D: .
V: TRBV7-2

CDR3: CASSAGTGSQFF
DNA: TGTGCCAGCTCTGCCGGGACAGGGAGTCAGTTCTTC
J: TRBJ2-1
length: 12
size: few
D: TRBD1
V: TRBV18

CDR3: CASSRLKGLAGIHNEQFF
DNA: TGTGCCAGTAGTCGCCTCAAAGGCCTAGCGGGAATTCACAATGAGCAGTTCTTC
J: TRBJ2-1
length: 18
size: .
D: TRBD2
V: TRBV19

CDR3: CASSLRGSYNEQFF
DNA: TGTGCCAGCAGCTTGAGGGGGTCCTACAATGAGCAGTTCTTC
J: TRBJ2-1
length: 14
size: .
D: .
V: TRBV5-6

CDR3: CASSQGQPDTQYF
DNA: TGCGCCAGCAGCCAGGGACAGCCAGATACGCAGTATTTT
J: TRBJ2-3
length: 13
size: .
D: TRBD1
V: TRBV4-3

CDR3: CASSFSGQGEVWNSYEQYF
DNA: TGCGCCAGCAGCTTTTCGGGTCAGGGCGAGGTGTGGAACTCCTACGAGCAGTACTTC
J: TRBJ2-7
length: 19
size: .
D: .
V: TRBV5-1

CDR3: CSGTGLTGDTQYF
DNA: TGCAGCGGCACCGGACTCACGGGAGATACGCAGTATTTT
J: TRBJ2-3
length: 13
size: .
D: .
V: TRBV29-1

CDR3: CASKQGASHEQYF
DNA: TGTGCCAGCAAACAGGGGGCATCCCACGAGCAGTACTTC
J: TRBJ2-7
length: 13
size: .
D: TRBD1
V: TRBV7-9

CDR3: CASSLLLAVDEQFF
DNA: TGCGCCAGCAGCTTGCTACTAGCAGTCGATGAGCAGTTCTTC
J: TRBJ2-1
length: 14
size: .
D: .
V: TRBV5-1

CDR3: CASILTGAHYEQYF
DNA: TGTGCCAGCATCCTAACAGGGGCCCACTACGAGCAGTACTTC
J: TRBJ2-7
length: 14
size: .
D: TRBD1
V: TRBV6-1

CDR3: CASGETGNAYEQYF
DNA: TGTGCCAGCGGAGAGACAGGGAATGCCTACGAGCAGTACTTC
J: TRBJ2-7
length: 14
size: .
D: TRBD1
V: TRBV9

CDR3: CASSPTRDSTGAFF
DNA: TGTGCCAGCTCACCAACCCGGGACAGTACCGGAGCTTTCTTT
J: TRBJ1-1
length: 14
size: .
D: TRBD1
V: TRBV18

CDR3: CAISEQRTSGGALDTQYF
DNA: TGTGCCATCAGTGAGCAGAGGACTAGCGGGGGGGCCCTAGATACGCAGTATTTT
J: TRBJ2-3
length: 18
size: .
D: TRBD2
V: TRBV10-3

CDR3: CATSRDKTVLGEQYF
DNA: TGTGCCACCAGCAGAGACAAGACAGTCTTGGGCGAGCAGTACTTC
J: TRBJ2-7
length: 15
size: .
D: .
V: TRBV15

CDR3: CASSKTQGETQYF
DNA: TGCGCCAGCAGCAAAACCCAGGGGGAGACCCAGTACTTC
J: TRBJ2-5
length: 13
size: .
D: .
V: TRBV4-3

CDR3: CASSSGTSGEETQYF
DNA: TGCGCCAGCAGCTCAGGGACTAGCGGGGAAGAGACCCAGTACTTC
J: TRBJ2-5
length: 15
size: once
D: TRBD2
V: TRBV5-1

CDR3: CASSPGWSYNSPLHF
DNA: TGTGCCAGCAGCCCAGGGTGGTCCTATAATTCACCCCTCCACTTT
J: TRBJ1-6
length: 15
size: .
D: .
V: TRBV2

CDR3: CASSLGAVPTYEQYF
DNA: TGTGCCAGCAGTTTAGGTGCGGTCCCGACCTACGAGCAGTACTTC
J: TRBJ2-7
length: 15
size: .
D: .
V: TRBV28

CDR3: CASSLVLSGEGDTQYF
DNA: TGCGCCAGCAGCTTGGTATTATCAGGGGAAGGAGATACGCAGTATTTT
J: TRBJ2-3
length: 16
size: once
D: .
V: TRBV5-1

CDR3: CASSLGQADTGELFF
DNA: TGTGCCAGCAGCTTGGGACAGGCGGACACCGGGGAGCTGTTTTTT
J: TRBJ2-2
length: 15
size: .
D: .
V: TRBV5-4

CDR3: CASSLFGKQFF
DNA: TGTGCCAGCAGTTTATTCGGGAAGCAGTTCTTC
J: TRBJ2-1
length: 11
size: once
D: .
V: TRBV28

CDR3: CAITSAGELFF
DNA: TGTGCCATCACCTCGGCCGGGGAGCTGTTTTTT
J: TRBJ2-2
length: 11
size: .
D: .
V: TRBV10-3

CDR3: CASSFISGGVGYTF
DNA: TGTGCCAGCAGCTTCATCTCGGGGGGCGTAGGCTACACCTTC
J: TRBJ1-2
length: 14
size: medium-sized
D: .
V: TRBV5-6

CDR3: CASSLPVESSYEQYF
DNA: TGTGCCAGCAGTTTACCGGTCGAAAGCTCCTACGAGCAGTACTTC
J: TRBJ2-7
length: 15
size: .
D: .
V: TRBV28

CDR3: CASSAGWSQYF
DNA: TGTGCCAGCAGTGCCGGGTGGTCCCAGTACTTC
J: TRBJ2-5
length: 11
size: few
D: .
V: TRBV6-5

CDR3: CASSDSKTSGTSFLTDTQYF
DNA: TGTGCCAGCAGTGACTCTAAGACTAGCGGAACTTCATTTCTCACAGATACGCAGTATTTT
J: TRBJ2-3
length: 20
size: .
D: TRBD2
V: TRBV6-4

CDR3: CASSEQSPRLAGWWNEQFF
DNA: TGTGCCAGCAGTGAACAGTCCCCTCGACTAGCGGGTTGGTGGAATGAGCAGTTCTTC
J: TRBJ2-1
length: 19
size: few
D: TRBD2
V: TRBV6-1

CDR3: CASSLIQSGTDNEKLFF
DNA: TGTGCCAGCAGTTTGATACAATCCGGGACAGATAATGAAAAACTGTTTTTT
J: TRBJ1-4
length: 17
size: .
D: TRBD1
V: TRBV28

CDR3: CASSQAQENTGELFF
DNA: TGTGCCAGCAGCCAGGCGCAGGAAAACACCGGGGAGCTGTTTTTT
J: TRBJ2-2
length: 15
size: .
D: .
V: TRBV4-2

CDR3: CSSTQTDTQYF
DNA: TGTTCCAGCACCCAGACAGATACGCAGTATTTT
J: TRBJ2-3
length: 11
size: .
D: .
V: TRBV7-9

CDR3: CASSAQGNYGYTF
DNA: TGTGCCAGCAGTGCACAGGGGAACTATGGCTACACCTTC
J: TRBJ1-2
length: 13
size: .
D: TRBD1
V: TRBV6-5

CDR3: CASSADRGTKLFF
DNA: TGTGCCAGCAGTGCCGACCGGGGTACAAAACTGTTTTTT
J: TRBJ1-4
length: 13
size: .
D: .
V: TRBV28

CDR3: CATSRDGEGQGAYEQYF
DNA: TGTGCCACCAGCAGAGATGGGGAAGGACAGGGGGCCTACGAGCAGTACTTC
J: TRBJ2-7
length: 17
size: .
D: TRBD1
V: TRBV15

CDR3: CASSVQVSSPGELFF
DNA: TGTGCCAGCAGCGTACAGGTATCATCCCCCGGGGAGCTGTTTTTT
J: TRBJ2-2
length: 15
size: .
D: .
V: TRBV9

CDR3: CASSVGSDTQYF
DNA: TGCGCCAGCAGCGTCGGGTCAGATACGCAGTATTTT
J: TRBJ2-3
length: 12
size: .
D: .
V: TRBV4-1

CDR3: CASSPTGRVNTEAFF
DNA: TGTGCCAGCAGCCCCACAGGGAGAGTGAACACTGAAGCTTTCTTT
J: TRBJ1-1
length: 15
size: .
D: .
V: TRBV9

CDR3: CASSEAHPAGGMLDEQFF
DNA: TGTGCCAGCAGTGAAGCGCACCCGGCGGGGGGTATGTTAGATGAGCAGTTCTTC
J: TRBJ2-1
length: 18
size: .
D: TRBD2
V: TRBV2

CDR3: CASSSLQGDTEAFF
DNA: TGCGCCAGCAGCTCGTTGCAGGGGGACACTGAAGCTTTCTTT
J: TRBJ1-1
length: 14
size: .
D: TRBD1
V: TRBV5-1

CDR3: CASREFGTSGYNEQFF
DNA: TGCGCCAGCAGAGAATTCGGGACTAGCGGCTACAATGAGCAGTTCTTC
J: TRBJ2-1
length: 16
size: few
D: TRBD2
V: TRBV5-1

CDR3: CASTPSTPGRLRNYTF
DNA: TGTGCCAGTACCCCTAGCACCCCAGGCCGGCTTCGAAACTACACCTTC
J: TRBJ1-2
length: 16
size: .
D: .
V: TRBV19

CDR3: CASSRDFNYEQYF
DNA: TGTGCCAGCAGTCGGGATTTTAATTACGAGCAGTACTTC
J: TRBJ2-7
length: 13
size: few
D: .
V: TRBV27

CDR3: CASSNRQGAYHGYTF
DNA: TGTGCCAGCAGTAACCGACAGGGGGCTTACCATGGCTACACCTTC
J: TRBJ1-2
length: 15
size: .
D: TRBD1
V: TRBV2

CDR3: CASSLGAVRETQYF
DNA: TGCGCCAGCAGCTTGGGAGCCGTTCGAGAGACCCAGTACTTC
J: TRBJ2-5
length: 14
size: .
D: .
V: TRBV5-1

CDR3: CASSLPGTQHF
DNA: TGTGCCAGCAGTTTACCAGGGACCCAGCATTTT
J: TRBJ1-5
length: 11
size: few
D: .
V: TRBV28

CDR3: CASRYRDFLDTQYF
DNA: TGTGCCAGCAGATACCGGGACTTTCTAGATACGCAGTATTTT
J: TRBJ2-3
length: 14
size: .
D: .
V: TRBV6-5

CDR3: CASSTPTSGRQTYEQYF
DNA: TGTGCCAGTAGTACCCCGACTAGCGGGAGACAAACCTACGAGCAGTACTTC
J: TRBJ2-7
length: 17
size: .
D: TRBD2
V: TRBV19